The clone carrying this TCR beta chain was seen many times. What it binds is unknown. This entry comes from a study of T cell repertoires in cytomegalovirus infection. About the study: Signatures in public TCR beta sequences pointed to both CMV infection and matching HLA type.

General study points: Based on cumulative public TCR beta family frequency, carriers of CMV plus the relevant HLA were identified. HLA-C-restricted TCR beta clonotypes specific for CMV led the ex vivo response.

Per germline, CDR1 SGHVS and CDR2 FNYEAQ. This CDR3 region has 14 residues. V gave up 5 bases and J gave up 6 bases; unmatched junction bases: 7. From the reads, TCRdb called clonotypes with MiXCR, one entry per CDR3 protein. The data show over 100,000 distinct CDR3 sequences, over 9% seen once. This TCR derives from a human donor in good health (CMV status not recorded). Some clones in this sample may be carry-over from other donors' samples. The J gene is TRBJ2-1, the V gene TRBV7-6; 7 bases fit TRBD1. The sample comprised PBMCs, sequenced either directly or after in vitro stimulation (not recorded which). CDR3 protein: CASSLRQGGNEQFF. The CDR3 coding sequence is TGTGCCAGCAGCCTGCGACAGGGTGGCAATGAGCAGTTCTTC.